This T cell receptor beta chain is drawn from a study of blood T cell repertoires in COVID-19. Across the study: Some COVID-19 samples were acute and others convalescent; all came from the United States, Italy and Spain. PBMCs, B-cell-depleted T cells, or T cells provided the cDNA or gDNA that made up the material.

V shed 0 bases and J 1 base; nucleotides not matched to a gene: 3. Germline CDR1 SGDLS, CDR2 YYNGEE. The CDR3 has 15 amino acids. Authors' methods: Scientists estimated how many nucleated cells there were by amplifying reference gene primers. Produced via immunoSEQ multiplex PCR; TCRdb's table is partial and in-frame only. The V and J calls and clone size were taken over from that table, and D and trimming were inferred from the DNA. The table has tens of thousands of clones, about 90% seen once. This clonotype was obtained from a woman older than 75 with active COVID-19. V usage is TRBV9 and J usage is TRBJ1-2; 7 nucleotides match TRBD1. The material sequenced was peripheral blood. CDR3 nucleotide sequence: TGTGCCAGCAGCGTAGCGGCAGGGGGTAACTATGGCTACACCTTC. Translating gives CASSVAAGGNYGYTF.